These T cell receptor beta chains were read from a single sample in a study of a mutant IDH1 vaccine in newly diagnosed glioma. Clones were sequenced by immunoSEQ multiplex PCR, and TCRdb holds only the in-frame ones, with some missing. The sample gives roughly 60,000 clones, 80% of which show up once; roughly 6.2% is in the top ten. No antigen has been identified for these receptors. Sequenced here: PBMCs, sampled from a glioma patient whose treatment included an IDH1 peptide vaccine. Receptors were obtained from a man aged 35-49 years with glioma. CDR3s include the opening cysteine and the closing phenylalanine or tryptophan. A D gene is named only where the DNA matches it firmly. Clone size is shown for a subset of rows, as once, few, many or a class of expanded clone.

d_gene	v_gene	abundance	j_gene	CDR3aa	CDR3nt
TRBD1	TRBV25-1	-	TRBJ1-2	CASSFPTGTVLF	TGTGCCAGCAGCTTCCCCACCGGGACAGTCCTCTTC
TRBD1	TRBV19	-	TRBJ1-6	CASSSHPGQGGNNSPLHF	TGTGCCAGTAGTTCGCACCCGGGACAGGGTGGTAATAATTCACCCCTCCACTTT
-	TRBV19	-	TRBJ1-4	CASSTRTATNEKLFF	TGTGCCAGTAGTACCCGGACGGCGACTAATGAAAAACTGTTTTTT
-	TRBV5-1	-	TRBJ2-7	CASSLDSTYEQYF	TGCGCCAGCAGCTTGGATTCCACTTACGAGCAGTACTTC
-	TRBV15	-	TRBJ1-5	CATSREHSNQPQHF	TGTGCCACCAGCAGAGAGCATAGCAATCAGCCCCAGCATTTT
-	TRBV19	-	TRBJ1-5	CASSIESRPQHF	TGTGCCAGTAGTATAGAGTCACGGCCCCAGCATTTT
-	TRBV13	-	TRBJ2-5	CASSLVPGEGETQYF	TGTGCCAGCAGCTTAGTCCCCGGTGAAGGAGAGACCCAGTACTTC
-	TRBV29-1	-	TRBJ2-3	CSDRTVGTQYF	TGCAGCGATCGGACTGTCGGTACGCAGTATTTT
-	TRBV19	-	TRBJ1-1	CASSIDRGRAEAFF	TGTGCCAGTAGTATAGACCGGGGACGGGCTGAAGCTTTCTTT
-	TRBV6-5	-	TRBJ1-1	CASSYVGTRGTEAFF	TGTGCCAGCAGTTACGTGGGGACGAGGGGGACTGAAGCTTTCTTT
-	TRBV7-8	-	TRBJ1-5	CASNPDGGNQPQHF	TGTGCCAGCAACCCGGACGGGGGCAATCAGCCCCAGCATTTT
-	TRBV29-1	-	TRBJ1-2	CSAGRGTDYGYTF	TGCAGCGCCGGGCGAGGGACCGACTATGGCTACACCTTC
-	TRBV5-1	-	TRBJ1-2	CASSPYGRILNYGYTF	TGCGCCAGCAGCCCGTACGGTCGCATCCTTAACTATGGCTACACCTTC
-	TRBV29-1	-	TRBJ2-3	CSGGRGGDTDTQYF	TGCAGCGGCGGACGGGGCGGGGATACAGATACGCAGTATTTT
-	TRBV11-2	-	TRBJ1-4	CASSEGQMNGLFF	TGTGCCAGCAGTGAGGGGCAGATGAATGGGCTGTTTTTT
-	TRBV5-4	-	TRBJ2-5	CASSLGMETQYF	TGTGCCAGCAGCTTGGGTATGGAGACCCAGTACTTC
-	TRBV15	once	TRBJ2-1	CATSRVGVDDSYNEQFF	TGTGCCACCAGCAGGGTCGGGGTGGACGACTCCTACAATGAGCAGTTCTTC
-	TRBV4-1	-	TRBJ2-5	CASSQDSTIQETQYF	TGCGCCAGCAGCCAAGATTCCACCATCCAAGAGACCCAGTACTTC
TRBD1	TRBV5-1	-	TRBJ1-1	CASSYRGGPEAFF	TGCGCCAGCAGCTACAGGGGGGGCCCTGAAGCTTTCTTT
-	TRBV29-1	-	TRBJ1-5	CSVAPGGGGQPQHF	TGCAGCGTTGCTCCGGGGGGGGGCGGTCAGCCCCAGCATTTT
-	TRBV10-3	once	TRBJ1-1	CAISEGTAAFF	TGTGCCATCAGTGAGGGGACCGCAGCTTTCTTT
-	TRBV5-1	-	TRBJ1-2	CASSLWELSYGYTF	TGCGCCAGCAGCTTGTGGGAGCTCAGCTATGGCTACACCTTC
-	TRBV14	-	TRBJ1-2	CASSQNTGSLSGYTF	TGTGCCAGCAGCCAGAATACAGGGAGTCTATCTGGCTACACCTTC
-	TRBV27	-	TRBJ2-7	CASSSAGTPPYEQYF	TGTGCCAGCAGTTCCGCCGGGACACCCCCCTACGAGCAGTACTTC
-	TRBV7-9	-	TRBJ2-7	CASSLETDEQYF	TGTGCCAGCAGCTTAGAGACCGACGAGCAGTACTTC
TRBD1	TRBV23-1	-	TRBJ1-2	CASSQSFTGGCYGYTF	TGCGCCAGCAGTCAATCGTTCACAGGGGGCTGCTATGGCTACACCTTC
TRBD1	TRBV6-6	-	TRBJ1-4	CASSTRTGNNEKLFF	TGTGCCAGCAGTACCCGGACAGGGAATAATGAAAAACTGTTTTTT
TRBD2	TRBV7-8	-	TRBJ2-3	CASSFTSGDTQYF	TGTGCCAGCAGCTTCACTAGCGGAGATACGCAGTATTTT
TRBD1	TRBV9	-	TRBJ2-1	CASSPRTGGSNEQFF	TGTGCCAGCAGCCCCCGGACAGGGGGTAGCAATGAGCAGTTCTTC
-	TRBV18	-	TRBJ2-3	CASSHGQRRRSTDTQYF	TGTGCCAGCTCGCACGGACAGAGGAGGCGCTCGACAGATACGCAGTATTTT
TRBD2	TRBV5-4	-	TRBJ2-1	CASSLVAGGRNEQFF	TGTGCCAGCAGCTTGGTAGCGGGGGGGAGGAATGAGCAGTTCTTC
-	TRBV5-6	-	TRBJ1-2	CASSRGFGTTGPYGYTF	TGTGCCAGCAGCCGCGGATTCGGGACAACAGGGCCCTATGGCTACACCTTC
TRBD1	TRBV5-1	-	TRBJ2-5	CASSGGQGAANTQYF	TGCGCCAGCAGCGGGGGACAGGGGGCGGCGAACACCCAGTACTTC
-	TRBV10-3	-	TRBJ1-3	CAISEILSGNTIYF	TGTGCCATCAGTGAAATACTCTCTGGAAACACCATATATTTT
-	TRBV30	-	TRBJ2-2	CARGVTNTGELFF	TGTGCCCGCGGGGTGACGAACACCGGGGAGCTGTTTTTT
TRBD2	TRBV5-1	-	TRBJ2-5	CASSKAGGQEETQYF	TGCGCCAGCAGCAAAGCGGGGGGGCAGGAAGAGACCCAGTACTTC
-	TRBV29-1	-	TRBJ2-7	CSGTHGLEQYF	TGCAGCGGCACGCACGGGCTTGAGCAGTACTTC
-	TRBV2	-	TRBJ1-2	CASSEISFYGYTF	TGTGCCAGCAGTGAAATATCCTTCTATGGCTACACCTTC
-	TRBV7-9	-	TRBJ1-2	CASSRGDTLTLYGYTF	TGTGCCAGCAGCCGAGGGGACACCCTTACACTCTATGGCTACACCTTC
TRBD2	TRBV10-2	-	TRBJ2-7	CASSEFLAGGIYEQYF	TGCGCCAGCAGTGAGTTTCTAGCGGGGGGTATCTACGAGCAGTACTTC
TRBD2	TRBV2	-	TRBJ2-7	CASSEREGSYEQYF	TGTGCCAGCAGTGAAAGGGAGGGTTCCTACGAGCAGTACTTC
-	TRBV27	-	TRBJ1-2	CASSFSGGYNYGYTF	TGTGCCAGCAGTTTCTCCGGGGGCTATAACTATGGCTACACCTTC
-	TRBV15	-	TRBJ1-3	CATSRDRGSGNTIYF	TGTGCCACCAGCAGAGATCGAGGTTCTGGAAACACCATATATTTT
-	TRBV6-1	-	TRBJ2-5	CASSEAVEGTQYF	TGTGCCAGCAGTGAAGCGGTAGAAGGGACCCAGTACTTC
-	TRBV11-2	-	TRBJ1-3	CASTIWGTGDTIYF	TGTGCCAGCACCATTTGGGGTACGGGGGACACCATATATTTT
-	TRBV6-4	-	TRBJ1-5	CARSTLRVARPQHF	TGTGCCAGAAGTACTCTCAGGGTGGCGAGGCCCCAGCATTTT
-	TRBV18	-	TRBJ2-2	CASSPGSNTGELFF	TGTGCCAGCTCACCGGGCTCGAACACCGGGGAGCTGTTTTTT
TRBD2	TRBV5-1	-	TRBJ2-7	CASSYRAGGVDEQYF	TGCGCCAGCAGCTACCGAGCGGGGGGTGTTGACGAGCAGTACTTC
-	TRBV27	once	TRBJ2-3	CASEPRGDSTDTQYF	TGTGCCAGCGAACCGAGGGGAGACAGCACAGATACGCAGTATTTT